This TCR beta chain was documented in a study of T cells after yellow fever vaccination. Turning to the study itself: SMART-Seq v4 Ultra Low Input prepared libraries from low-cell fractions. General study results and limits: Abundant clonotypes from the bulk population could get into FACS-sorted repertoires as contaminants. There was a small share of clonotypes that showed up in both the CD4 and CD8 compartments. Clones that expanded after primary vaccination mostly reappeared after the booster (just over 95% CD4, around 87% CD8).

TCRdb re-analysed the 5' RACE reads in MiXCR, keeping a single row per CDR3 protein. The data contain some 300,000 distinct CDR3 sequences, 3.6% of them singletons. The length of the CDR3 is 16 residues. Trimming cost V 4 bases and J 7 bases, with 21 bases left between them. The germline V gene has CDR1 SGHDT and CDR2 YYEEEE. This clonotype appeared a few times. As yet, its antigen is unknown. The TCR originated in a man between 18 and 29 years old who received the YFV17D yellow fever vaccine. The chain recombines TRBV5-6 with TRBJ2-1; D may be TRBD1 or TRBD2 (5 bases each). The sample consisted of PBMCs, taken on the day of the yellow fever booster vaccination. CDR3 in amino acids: CASSLDGTSEYNEQFF. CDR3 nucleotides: TGTGCCAGCAGCCTCGACGGGACCTCCGAGTATAATGAGCAGTTCTTC.